Following are 10 T cell receptor beta chains from one sample sequenced in a study of T cell responses to AZD1222 COVID-19 vaccine. Repertoires were generated with immunoSEQ multiplex PCR, while TCRdb's copy carries only in-frame clones and drops some. This sample has roughly 140,000 clones, with 80% to 95% found just once. The starting material was peripheral blood, obtained on day 0 of AZD1222 vaccination. These receptors came from an adult in good health.

The V and J genes are TRBV4-1 and TRBJ2-1; 9 bases are shared with TRBD2. The CDR3 is 16 residues long. Germline-derived CDR1 and CDR2 are MGHRA and YSYEKL. V lost 4 bases to trimming and J lost 4 bases; unmatched junction nucleotides: 8. CDR3 DNA sequence: TGCGCCAGCAGCCCTCCGACTAGCGGAATATACAATGAGCAGTTCTTC. Translated, it gives CASSPPTSGIYNEQFF.

The chain couples TRBV3-1 (or the pseudogene TRBV3-2) to TRBJ2-1; D not certain. V shed 0 bases and J shed 12 bases, with 12 bases lying between them. The germline V gene has CDR1 LGHDT and CDR2 YNNKEL (reference sequence). This CDR3 is built from 13 residues. The CDR3 DNA follows: TGTGCCAGCAGCCAAGATCGGCACCGCCGGCAGTTCTTC. It specifies CASSQDRHRRQFF.

V is TRBV11-2 and J is TRBJ2-2, with D maybe TRBD1 (6 bases). CDR1 is SGHAT, CDR2 FQNNGV, per germline. CDR3 length: 16 residues. V lost 6 bases and J lost 0, with 14 bases in between. The CDR3 DNA reads as TGTGCCAGCAGGATACGGGGACACGCGAACACCGGGGAGCTGTTTTTT. This codes for CASRIRGHANTGELFF.

The rearrangement uses TRBV5-1 and TRBJ1-4; TRBD1 matches at 7 bases. CDR3 length: 16 residues. The germline gives CDR1 SGHRS, CDR2 YFSETQ. The V segment lost 3 bases and the J segment 8 bases; nucleotides outside the gene matches: 13. The CDR3 sequence is CASSWRGTDPGEKLFF. The CDR3 DNA reads as TGCGCCAGCAGCTGGCGGGGGACAGACCCTGGAGAAAAACTGTTTTTT.

The chain combines TRBV29-1 with TRBJ1-1; D gene ambiguous. Trimming removed 7 bases from V and 8 bases from J, with 20 bases in between. The CDR3 consists of 13 residues. CDR1 and CDR2 (germline): SQVTM, ANQGSEA. CDR3 sequence reads: CSAEDGFASEAFF. CDR3 coding DNA: TGCAGCGCTGAGGACGGATTCGCCAGCGAAGCTTTCTTT.

This clone was seen once. The rearrangement joins TRBV27 to TRBJ2-7; 8 bases agree with TRBD1. This CDR3 spans 19 amino acids. The ends lost 1 base at V and 2 bases at J; junction bases unmatched: 16. CDR1 is MNHEY, CDR2 SMNVEV, per germline (reference sequence). CDR3 DNA: TGTGCCAGCAGTTTATTGGGCAGGGGGCCGGAGGGAGGACCCTACGAGCAGTACTTC. Its protein product is CASSLLGRGPEGGPYEQYF.

This chain connects TRBV11-2 to TRBJ1-1, with D perhaps matching TRBD1 (5 bases). The CDR3 length is 18 residues. Germline V gene data show CDR1 as SGHAT and CDR2 as FQNNGV. The V gene lost 3 bases and the J gene lost 0 bases, with 20 bases spanning the gap. DNA for the CDR3: TGTGCCAGCAGCTTTTATGGGTTCTACAGGAGCTTGAACACTGAAGCTTTCTTT. It is translated as CASSFYGFYRSLNTEAFF.

The chain combines TRBV9 with TRBJ1-4, with a tentative D call TRBD1 (6 bases). V lost 4 bases to trimming and J lost 3 bases, with 16 bases between them. Germline-derived CDR1 and CDR2 are SGDLS and YYNGEE. The CDR3 consists of 16 residues. The CDR3 DNA reads as TGTGCCAGCAGCCCGGACCCCAGACAGGCTAATGAAAAACTGTTTTTT. Protein sequence: CASSPDPRQANEKLFF.

The chain employs TRBV2 and TRBJ2-3; 9 nucleotides match TRBD1. With 3 bases clipped from V and 4 bases from J, the junction kept 5 bases outside the gene matches. The CDR3 is made up of 15 amino acids. Germline V lookup: CDR1 SNHLY, CDR2 FYNNEI. The CDR3 DNA reads TGTGCCAGCAGTGACTTGGGACAGGGTGCAGATACGCAGTATTTT. This codes for CASSDLGQGADTQYF.

V usage is TRBV19 and J usage is TRBJ1-5; D is unclear. Germline CDR1 is LNHDA and CDR2 is SQIVND (reference sequence). Trimming left V 6 bases short and J 1 base short, with 13 bases between. The CDR3 has 15 residues. Here the CDR3 DNA reads TGTGCCAGTAGGGGGTATGTAACGAGCAATCAGCCCCAGCATTTT. Amino acids: CASRGYVTSNQPQHF.